Presented here are 15 T cell receptor beta chains from one specimen sequenced in a study of cytomegalovirus exposure and HLA in healthy donors. Assay used: immunoSEQ multiplex PCR; TCRdb lists only in-frame clones, some missing. The sample holds more than 55,000 clones, roughly 89% seen once. Sequences were obtained from PBMCs. Receptors originate from a woman between 18 and 29 years old in good health and CMV-seronegative.

The rearrangement uses TRBV7-2 and TRBJ1-4, with D perhaps TRBD1 (6 bases). This CDR3 spans 16 amino acids. Deletions cut 2 bases from V and 1 base from J, with 11 bases between. CDR1 is SGHTA and CDR2 is FQGNSA in the germline V gene. CDR3 sequence reads: CASSLQGRVTNEKLFF. As DNA, the CDR3 is TGTGCCAGCAGCTTACAGGGGCGAGTAACTAATGAAAAACTGTTTTTT.

The DNA for the CDR3 is TGTGCCAGCAGTTTGGAAACAGGGTATGGCTACACCTTC. It is translated as CASSLETGYGYTF. The rearrangement links TRBV6-6 to TRBJ1-2; a possible D gene is TRBD1 (6 bases). The CDR3 is 13 residues long. V was trimmed by 4 bases and J by 5 bases, leaving 11 bases between them. Germline V gives CDR1 MNHNY, CDR2 SVGAGI (reference sequence).

The chain couples TRBV19 to TRBJ1-1, with TRBD1 identical over 8 bases. The CDR3 is made up of 14 amino acids. Germline V gene lookup returns CDR1 LNHDA and CDR2 SQIVND (reference sequence). Trimming cost V 3 bases and J 11 bases; bases outside gene matches: 11. Written as DNA, the CDR3 is TGTGCCAGTAGTATCCGTAACCTGGACAGGGACGCTTTCTTT. Translated: CASSIRNLDRDAFF.

V gene TRBV2 combines with J gene TRBJ2-4; 12 bases are a match to TRBD2. J lost 9 bases, V lost 3 bases, and 15 bases had no gene match. The CDR3 runs 18 residues. Germline V gives CDR1 SNHLY, CDR2 FYNNEI. CDR3 sequence: CASSERLAGVGGVGIQYF. CDR3 coding DNA: TGTGCCAGCAGTGAGAGACTAGCGGGAGTTGGGGGCGTAGGCATTCAGTACTTC. Together with reference TRBV2 and TRBJ2-4, the CDR3 gives the full variable domain: EPEVTQTPSHQVTQMGQEVILRCVPISNHLYFYWYRQILGQKVEFLVSFYNNEISEKSEIFDDQFSVERPDGSNFTLKIRSTKLEDSAMYFCASSERLAGVGGVGIQYFGAGTRLSVL.

The CDR3 region is CASSRDREYGGYTF. CDR3 in DNA: TGTGCCAGCAGTCGGGACAGGGAGTATGGTGGCTACACCTTC. V and J are TRBV28 and TRBJ1-2; 9 bases align to TRBD1. With V trimmed by 5 bases and J by 7 bases, 8 bases remained unmatched. Germline CDR1 is MDHEN and CDR2 is SYDVKM. The CDR3 loop spans 14 amino acids.

This rearrangement joins TRBV7-9 to TRBJ2-7; 8 positions agree with TRBD2. Trimming cost V 5 bases and J 3 bases; bases outside gene matches: 3. Germline assignment: CDR1 SEHNR and CDR2 FQNEAQ (reference sequence). The CDR3 has 13 amino acids. The CDR3 reads CASSPGTSYEQYF. The CDR3 bases are TGTGCCAGCAGCCCAGGGACTAGCTACGAGCAGTACTTC. Supplemented by reference TRBV7-9 and TRBJ2-7, the full variable domain reads DTGVSQNPRHKITKRGQNVTFRCDPISEHNRLYWYRQTLGQGPEFLTYFQNEAQLEKSRLLSDRFSAERPKGSFSTLEIQRTEQGDSAMYLCASSPGTSYEQYFGPGTRLTVT.

The V gene is TRBV9, the J gene TRBJ2-2, with D maybe TRBD1 (5 bases). Germline values: CDR1 SGDLS, CDR2 YYNGEE. This CDR3 has 16 residues. Trimming stripped 0 bases from V and 0 bases from J, with 9 bases between. The CDR3 loop is CASSVATGANTGELFF. The CDR3 DNA sequence: TGTGCCAGCAGCGTAGCTACAGGAGCGAACACCGGGGAGCTGTTTTTT. Variable domain in full (rest from reference TRBV9 and TRBJ2-2): DSGVTQTPKHLITATGQRVTLRCSPRSGDLSVYWYQQSLDQGLQFLIQYYNGEERAKGNILERFSAQQFPDLHSELNLSSLELGDSALYFCASSVATGANTGELFFGEGSRLTVL.

The chain couples TRBV10-2 to TRBJ2-7; possible D gene TRBD2, 7 bases. This CDR3 is built from 13 residues. CDR1 and CDR2 from the germline V gene are WSHSY and SAAADI. V was pared by 11 bases and J by 2 bases, with 16 bases between. CDR3 sequence (DNA): TGCGCCGGGGGGCCTAGCGGAACCTACGAGCAGTACTTC. This translates into CAGGPSGTYEQYF.

The chain recombines TRBV25-1 with TRBJ1-4; 7 bases map to TRBD1. This CDR3 is 15 amino acids long. CDR1 is MGHDK and CDR2 is SYGVNS in the germline V gene. The ends lost 2 bases at V and 5 bases at J; junction bases unmatched: 5. CDR3: CASSETGTVNEKLFF. CDR3 DNA sequence: TGTGCCAGCAGTGAAACCGGGACAGTAAATGAAAAACTGTTTTTT.

The CDR3 loop is CASSRDRGEQFF. Written as DNA, the CDR3 is TGTGCCAGCAGCCGGGACAGGGGTGAGCAGTTCTTC. The J gene is TRBJ2-1, the V gene TRBV6-5; 10 nucleotides match TRBD1. Germline CDR1 MNHEY, CDR2 SVGAGI. With V trimmed by 6 bases and J by 9 bases, 2 bases remained unmatched. The CDR3 runs 12 residues.

The rearrangement joins TRBV5-1 to TRBJ1-4; 9 bases match TRBD1. The CDR3 sequence is 15 residues long. Looked up from germline, CDR1 is SGHRS and CDR2 is YFSETQ. With 3 bases clipped from V and 8 bases from J, the junction kept 8 bases outside the gene matches. The CDR3 coding sequence is TGCGCCAGCAGCTCGCAGGGACAGGGTCGAGAAAAACTGTTTTTT. It codes for CASSSQGQGREKLFF.

V is TRBV6-1 and J is TRBJ1-2, with TRBD1 matching 7 bases. The CDR3 is 15 amino acids. The trim removed 6 bases at V and 3 bases at J, leaving 10 bases unmatched. Germline V CDR1 and CDR2: MNHNS, SASEGT. CDR3 protein: CASSPGQGVHYGYTF. Here the CDR3 DNA reads TGTGCCAGCAGCCCTGGCCAGGGGGTTCACTATGGCTACACCTTC.

This rearrangement joins TRBV5-6 to TRBJ1-3; D remains unclear. The CDR3 contains 14 residues. Trimming removed 3 bases at V and 0 bases at J, with 7 bases between. Germline CDR1 reads SGHDT; CDR2 reads YYEEEE. For the CDR3, the DNA is TGTGCCAGCAGCTCAGGCCTCTCTGGAAACACCATATATTTT. Translated, it gives CASSSGLSGNTIYF.

The chain combines TRBV14 with TRBJ2-7; D gene ambiguous. Deletions cut 1 base from V and 9 bases from J, with 16 bases between. The CDR3 consists of 14 residues. Germline V gene lookup returns CDR1 SGHDN and CDR2 FVKESK. The CDR3 coding sequence is TGTGCCAGCAGCCAAGGAGGCTTATTTTTTCCGCAGTACTTC. This translates into CASSQGGLFFPQYF.

This chain connects TRBV11-2 to TRBJ1-4, with TRBD1 matching 11 bases. The CDR3 runs 15 residues. V lost 5 bases to trimming and J lost 8 bases; unmatched junction nucleotides: 7. Germline assignment: CDR1 SGHAT and CDR2 FQNNGV. For the CDR3, the DNA is TGTGCCAGCAGCCCCGGGACAGGGGGACACGAAAAACTGTTTTTT. Its translation: CASSPGTGGHEKLFF.